This passage covers 27 T cell receptor beta chains from one sample sequenced in a study of blood T cell repertoires in COVID-19. The method was immunoSEQ multiplex PCR; TCRdb's version includes in-frame clones alone and lacks a portion of them. The table lists about 170,000 clones, about 83% of them singletons. The sample was PBMCs or T cells enriched from blood (not recorded which). The receptors derive from a woman aged 50 to 60 in a cohort exposed to, infected with or recovered from COVID-19 (not recorded which).

The chain combines TRBV19 with TRBJ1-1; D is uncertain. The germline gives CDR1 LNHDA, CDR2 SQIVND (reference sequence). The V end was cut by 1 base, the J end by 3 bases, with 9 bases between. CDR3 length equals 14 residues. Here the CDR3 reads CASSIAVQYTEAFF. The CDR3 DNA reads TGTGCCAGTAGTATAGCCGTACAGTACACTGAAGCTTTCTTT.

The rearrangement links TRBV4-2 to TRBJ1-3; TRBD1 is a possible D gene (6 bases). V was clipped by 1 base and J by 0 bases, with 16 bases between them. CDR1 LGHNA and CDR2 YNFKEQ come from the germline V gene. This CDR3 region has 18 residues. The CDR3 coding sequence is TGTGCCAGCAGCCAAGTGGGGGCCATAACCATCTCTGGAAACACCATATATTTT. This gives the protein CASSQVGAITISGNTIYF.

CDR3 protein: CASSPNGLASGELFF. DNA for the CDR3: TGTGCCAGCAGCCCCAACGGACTAGCGTCTGGGGAGCTGTTTTTT. This chain joins TRBV3-1 (or the pseudogene TRBV3-2) and TRBJ2-2, with 9 nucleotides matching TRBD2. CDR1 and CDR2 from the germline V gene are LGHDT and YNNKEL (reference sequence). The trim removed 4 bases at V and 8 bases at J, leaving 8 bases unmatched. The CDR3 extends over 15 amino acids.

This clone was detected ten times or more. The rearrangement joins TRBV6-6 to TRBJ2-4, with TRBD2 identical over 13 bases. Trimming took 5 bases from V and 6 from J; bases not matched to a gene: 10. The CDR3 consists of 17 residues. The germline CDR1 and CDR2 sequences are MNHNY and SVGAGI (reference sequence). In nucleotides, the CDR3 is TGTGCCAGCAGTCGCACCACTAGCGGGGGGGCCGGAAACATTCAGTACTTC. Protein sequence: CASSRTTSGGAGNIQYF.

The V call is TRBV7-9, the J call TRBJ1-1, with 8 bases that match TRBD1. Per the germline V gene, CDR1 is SEHNR and CDR2 is FQNEAQ (reference sequence). Trimming at V came to 6 bases and at J to 0 bases, leaving 12 bases not matched to a gene. This CDR3 contains 17 residues. In DNA form, the CDR3 reads TGTGCCAGCAGAACGGACAGGGCCGTTCTCGTGAACACTGAAGCTTTCTTT. Translating gives CASRTDRAVLVNTEAFF. Based on the CDR3 plus reference TRBV7-9 and TRBJ1-1, the full variable domain is DTGVSQNPRHKITKRGQNVTFRCDPISEHNRLYWYRQTLGQGPEFLTYFQNEAQLEKSRLLSDRFSAERPKGSFSTLEIQRTEQGDSAMYLCASRTDRAVLVNTEAFFGQGTRLTVV.

J is TRBJ2-5 and V is TRBV11-2, with 7 bases aligning to TRBD2. The V gene end was trimmed by 0 bases and the J gene end by 4 bases; junction bases not matched to a gene: 5. Germline values: CDR1 SGHAT, CDR2 FQNNGV. The CDR3 runs to 15 residues. The CDR3 here is CASSLDSGGIETQYF. The DNA of the CDR3 is TGTGCCAGCAGCTTAGATTCGGGGGGTATAGAGACCCAGTACTTC.

The chain couples TRBV28 to TRBJ2-7, with unresolved D. V lost 2 bases to trimming and J lost 7 bases, with 9 bases between them. The germline V gene has CDR1 MDHEN and CDR2 SYDVKM. The CDR3 is 12 amino acids. CDR3 protein: CASSLVAEEQYF. CDR3 sequence (DNA): TGTGCCAGCAGTTTAGTGGCGGAAGAGCAGTACTTC.

This clone has at least ten counts. The chain employs TRBV5-1 and TRBJ2-7; a weak D match, TRBD1 (5 bases). This CDR3 contains 16 residues. V lost 1 base and J lost 4, with 18 bases in between. Germline CDR1 and CDR2: SGHRS and YFSETQ. Here the CDR3 reads CASSLSGQGIPYEQYF. As DNA, the CDR3 is TGCGCCAGCAGCTTGTCTGGGCAGGGCATTCCGTACGAGCAGTACTTC.

There are a few counts of this clone. The rearrangement uses TRBV4-2 and TRBJ2-1; 9 bases line up with TRBD2. The CDR3 is made up of 17 amino acids. The germline gives CDR1 LGHNA, CDR2 YNFKEQ. After removal of 0 bases from V and 4 bases from J, the junction contained 7 bases not matched to a gene. CDR3 nucleotides: TGTGCCAGCAGCCAAGATTCAAGCGGGGGGACATACAATGAGCAGTTCTTC. It translates to CASSQDSSGGTYNEQFF.

The chain recombines TRBV13 with TRBJ2-7, with 7 bases fitting TRBD1. The trim removed 5 bases at V and 3 bases at J, leaving 7 bases unmatched. The CDR3 consists of 14 residues. Germline loops: CDR1 PRHDT, CDR2 FYEKMQ (reference sequence). The CDR3 sequence is CASSLGQTNYEQYF. The CDR3 nucleotides are TGTGCCAGCAGCCTGGGACAGACTAACTACGAGCAGTACTTC.

The chain has TRBV2 and TRBJ2-2, with D possibly matching TRBD1 (5 bases). V lost 3 bases and J 3 bases, leaving 8 bases between the germline ends. The CDR3 covers 14 residues. Germline assignment: CDR1 SNHLY and CDR2 FYNNEI. CDR3 DNA: TGTGCCAGCAGTGACAGGGCAGACACCGGGGAGCTGTTTTTT. Translating gives CASSDRADTGELFF. The complete variable domain, with remaining parts taken from reference TRBV2 and TRBJ2-2, reads EPEVTQTPSHQVTQMGQEVILRCVPISNHLYFYWYRQILGQKVEFLVSFYNNEISEKSEIFDDQFSVERPDGSNFTLKIRSTKLEDSAMYFCASSDRADTGELFFGEGSRLTVL.

The V and J genes are TRBV10-3 and TRBJ1-6; D uncertain. In germline, CDR1 is ENHRY, CDR2 SYGVKD. Between the trimmed V and J ends, which lost 8 bases and 7 bases, there was a span of 9 bases. The CDR3 runs to 12 residues. CDR3 protein: CAIGPKNSPLHF. CDR3 nucleotide sequence: TGTGCCATCGGTCCTAAGAATTCACCCCTCCACTTT.

A word on this clone: Germline is not matched at one junction end, which may reflect a read error. The chain is built from TRBV20-1 and TRBJ1-2; D is unresolved. The CDR3 consists of 11 residues. The germline V gene has CDR1 DFQATT and CDR2 SNEGSKA (reference sequence). This CDR3 reads CSVRRRYGYTF. The CDR3 DNA sequence: TGCAGTGTTAGAAGGAGGTATGGCTACACCTTC.

This chain connects TRBV4-2 to TRBJ2-6; 8 bases are shared with TRBD2. This CDR3 has 16 residues. CDR1 is LGHNA and CDR2 is YNFKEQ in the germline V gene. V lost 7 bases, J lost 3 bases, and 8 bases stayed unmatched. CDR3 sequence: CASTPERGFGANVLTF. CDR3 coding DNA: TGTGCCAGCACCCCAGAGCGGGGGTTTGGGGCCAACGTCCTGACTTTC.

The chain uses TRBV9 and TRBJ1-2; TRBD1 matches 7 bases. Germline trimming cut 3 bases from V and 5 bases from J; bases unmatched to any gene: 10. Germline V CDR1 and CDR2: SGDLS, YYNGEE. This CDR3 comprises 15 residues. The CDR3 nucleotides read TGTGCCAGCAGCGCCAGGACAGGTCCTTTTTATGGCTACACCTTC. Translating it yields CASSARTGPFYGYTF. Complete variable domain (other parts from reference TRBV9 and TRBJ1-2): DSGVTQTPKHLITATGQRVTLRCSPRSGDLSVYWYQQSLDQGLQFLIQYYNGEERAKGNILERFSAQQFPDLHSELNLSSLELGDSALYFCASSARTGPFYGYTFGSGTRLTVV.

The chain employs TRBV6-6 and TRBJ2-7; D might be TRBD1 (6 bases). This CDR3 has 15 amino acids. V dropped 7 bases and J dropped 3 bases, with 19 bases sitting between them. In germline, CDR1 is MNHNY, CDR2 SVGAGI (reference sequence). CDR3 bases: TGTGCCAGCAAAACTACAGGGAACCTACTCTACGAGCAGTACTTC. Protein product: CASKTTGNLLYEQYF.

This chain uses TRBV7-9 with TRBJ2-5, with TRBD1 matching over 7 bases. Per the germline V gene, CDR1 is SEHNR and CDR2 is FQNEAQ (reference sequence). The CDR3 totals 16 residues. With V trimmed by 1 base and J by 1 base, 6 bases remained unmatched. CDR3 protein: CASSLGGRGIQETQYF. The CDR3 DNA follows: TGTGCCAGCAGCTTAGGGGGCAGGGGGATCCAAGAGACCCAGTACTTC.

In the case of this clone: The junction departs from germline at one end; a sequencing error may be responsible. The chain joins TRBV28 to TRBJ2-7; D is unresolved. This CDR3 is built from 11 residues. Germline V gene sequence: CDR1 MDHEN, CDR2 SYDVKM. The DNA of the CDR3 is TGTGCCAGCAGCACCCCCCTGGGCCCGAACTTC. As protein: CASSTPLGPNF.

The chain combines TRBV4-2 with TRBJ1-5; TRBD1 aligns across 9 bases. There are 19 residues in the CDR3. Trimming cost V 0 bases and J 3 bases; bases outside gene matches: 12. Looked up from germline, CDR1 is LGHNA and CDR2 is YNFKEQ. This CDR3 reads CASSQDHYRDRVNNQPQHF. CDR3 bases: TGTGCCAGCAGCCAAGATCACTACCGGGACAGGGTAAACAATCAGCCCCAGCATTTT.

The V call is TRBV2, the J call TRBJ1-6, with D maybe TRBD1 (5 bases). This CDR3 comprises 17 residues. Trimming shortened V by 7 bases and J by 16 bases, and 32 bases separated the two germline ends. Germline V gene sequence: CDR1 SNHLY, CDR2 FYNNEI. CDR3 in DNA: TGTGCCAGCAAGGAAAGGGGTCTCCGGAACCCACAGGATTGTCTCCACTTT. This sequence encodes CASKERGLRNPQDCLHF.

The chain recombines TRBV4-1 with TRBJ2-7, with a possible D match to TRBD2 (5 bases). Germline CDR1 reads MGHRA; CDR2 reads YSYEKL. V was pared by 1 base and J by 0 bases, with 10 bases between. The CDR3 runs to 15 residues. In nucleotides, the CDR3 is TGCGCCAGCAGCCAAGGGTCTAGCATCTCCTACGAGCAGTACTTC. Its protein product is CASSQGSSISYEQYF.

The gene calls are TRBV19 and TRBJ2-1, with D possibly being TRBD2 (6 bases). V was pared by 5 bases and J by 6 bases, with 26 bases between. This CDR3 has 18 amino acids. Germline V gives CDR1 LNHDA, CDR2 SQIVND (reference sequence). CDR3 DNA: TGTGCCAGTAGTCTGAGGGGCCGGGGCGGGATGGTCGGCAATGAGCAGTTCTTC. It yields the protein CASSLRGRGGMVGNEQFF.

This rearrangement joins TRBV28 to TRBJ1-6; D is possibly TRBD1 (5 bases). V lost 4 bases, J lost 0 bases, and 13 bases lay in between. The CDR3 sequence is 17 residues long. Germline V gives CDR1 MDHEN, CDR2 SYDVKM. Here the CDR3 DNA reads TGTGCCAGCAGTTACAGGAGTCCTAGCTCCTATAATTCACCCCTCCACTTT. Translation gives CASSYRSPSSYNSPLHF. Full variable domain (missing parts from reference TRBV28 and TRBJ1-6): DVKVTQSSRYLVKRTGEKVFLECVQDMDHENMFWYRQDPGLGLRLIYFSYDVKMKEKGDIPEGYSVSREKKERFSLILESASTNQTSMYLCASSYRSPSSYNSPLHFGNGTRLTVT.

The gene calls are TRBV12-3 or TRBV12-4 and TRBJ2-7; 9 nucleotides line up with TRBD1. Trimming at V came to 10 bases and at J to 6 bases, leaving 4 bases not matched to a gene. The CDR3 spans 11 residues. As DNA, the CDR3 is TGTGCCACTTCGACAGGGGGCGAGCAGTACTTC. Residues: CATSTGGEQYF.

J is TRBJ2-7 and V is TRBV10-3, with unresolved D. Trimming left V 0 bases short and J 1 base short, with 7 bases between. The CDR3 is 14 residues long. Per the germline V gene, CDR1 is ENHRY and CDR2 is SYGVKD. The CDR3 sequence is CAISESTNSYEQYF. In DNA form, the CDR3 reads TGTGCCATCAGTGAGTCTACAAATTCCTACGAGCAGTACTTC.

J is TRBJ2-1 and V is TRBV6-4, with 10 bases that match TRBD2. Germline values: CDR1 MRHNA, CDR2 SNTAGT. The CDR3 loop spans 16 amino acids. The J segment lost 11 bases and the V segment lost 0 bases, leaving 10 bases of the junction unmatched. CDR3 region: CASSDSKLAGAEKQFF. CDR3 nucleotide sequence: TGTGCCAGCAGTGACTCTAAGCTAGCGGGGGCCGAAAAGCAGTTCTTC.

The V call is TRBV11-2, the J call TRBJ1-5, with 8 positions matching TRBD1. CDR1 is SGHAT, CDR2 FQNNGV, per germline. The CDR3 runs to 14 residues. With V trimmed by 2 bases and J by 9 bases, 6 bases remained unmatched. The CDR3 spells CASSLRQGTGPQHF. The DNA for the CDR3 is TGTGCCAGCAGCTTACGCCAGGGGACAGGGCCCCAGCATTTT.